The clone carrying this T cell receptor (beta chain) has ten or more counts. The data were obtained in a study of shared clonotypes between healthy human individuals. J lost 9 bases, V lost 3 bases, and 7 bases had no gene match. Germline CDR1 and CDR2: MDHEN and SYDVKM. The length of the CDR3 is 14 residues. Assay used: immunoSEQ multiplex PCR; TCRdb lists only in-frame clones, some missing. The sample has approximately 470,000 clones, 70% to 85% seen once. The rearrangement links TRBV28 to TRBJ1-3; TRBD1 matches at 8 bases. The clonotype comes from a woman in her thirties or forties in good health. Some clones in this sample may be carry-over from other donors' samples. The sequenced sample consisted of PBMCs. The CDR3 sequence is CASSLWDRRGTIYF. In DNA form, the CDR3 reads TGTGCCAGCAGTTTGTGGGACAGGAGGGGCACCATATATTTT. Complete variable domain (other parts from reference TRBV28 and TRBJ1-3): DVKVTQSSRYLVKRTGEKVFLECVQDMDHENMFWYRQDPGLGLRLIYFSYDVKMKEKGDIPEGYSVSREKKERFSLILESASTNQTSMYLCASSLWDRRGTIYFGEGSWLTVV.